Presented here are 2 T cell receptor beta chains from one specimen sequenced in a study of blood T cell repertoires in COVID-19. Only in-frame clones appear in the TCRdb table, and some are missing; sequencing was by immunoSEQ multiplex PCR. The sample contains 37,000 or so clones, around four fifths of which appear only once. Sequences were obtained from peripheral blood. The receptors were gathered from a human donor in a cohort sampled during active COVID-19.

The chain couples TRBV5-1 to TRBJ1-6; 7 bases are shared with TRBD1. J was trimmed by 2 bases and V by 1 base; bases with no gene match: 6. CDR3 length: 17 amino acids. Germline CDR1 SGHRS, CDR2 YFSETQ. The DNA for the CDR3 is TGCGCCAGCAGCTTGATGAGGGGGCTCACCTATAATTCACCCCTCCACTTT. The encoded protein is CASSLMRGLTYNSPLHF.

The V gene is TRBV3-1 (or the pseudogene TRBV3-2), the J gene TRBJ2-2; 15 bases are a match to TRBD2. The germline V gene encodes CDR1 LGHDT and CDR2 YNNKEL (reference sequence). The CDR3 loop spans 21 amino acids. J gave up 2 bases and V 1 base, and 11 bases lay outside the gene matches. The CDR3 nucleotides read TGTGCCAGCAGCCAAGTTCCTCCGGGACTAGCGGGGGGAGTTAACACCGGGGAGCTGTTTTTT. Encoded protein: CASSQVPPGLAGGVNTGELFF.